This passage covers 31 T cell receptor beta chains from one sample sequenced in a study of CD8+ T cells in alopecia areata. Following extraction, RNA underwent reverse transcription to cDNA, which served as the sequencing template. Only in-frame clones appear in the TCRdb table, and some are missing; sequencing was by immunoSEQ multiplex PCR. Found here are approximately 99,000 clones, around 59% of them singletons; the top ten hold 20%. Sequenced input: CD8+ T cells sorted from blood. Every receptor here comes from a human donor in good health.

V usage is TRBV4-1 and J usage is TRBJ2-7, with TRBD2 identical over 10 bases. After removal of 2 bases from V and 0 bases from J, the junction contained 4 bases not matched to a gene. The CDR3 runs 16 residues. Germline V gene lookup returns CDR1 MGHRA and CDR2 YSYEKL. The DNA for the CDR3 is TGCGCCAGCAGCCAACTAGCGGGGGTAAGCTCCTACGAGCAGTACTTC. Amino acid sequence: CASSQLAGVSSYEQYF.

This clone was picked up a small number of times. The chain links TRBV21-1 to TRBJ1-6. TRBV21-1 is an annotated pseudogene. The CDR3 totals 15 residues. The CDR3 nucleotides read TGTGCCAGCATCGATCGGGGTAGACTATCATCACCCCTCCACTTT. Translation: CASIDRGRLSSPLHF.

The chain recombines TRBV7-9 with TRBJ2-3; the D is unclear. Germline CDR1 and CDR2: SEHNR and FQNEAQ (reference sequence). CDR3 length: 13 residues. V was shortened by 4 bases and J by 4 bases, with 9 bases between the two germline ends. DNA of the CDR3: TGTGCCAGCAGCTGGGTCGGCGCAGATACGCAGTATTTT. Its protein product is CASSWVGADTQYF.

This chain links TRBV27 with TRBJ2-1, with D perhaps TRBD2 (6 bases). CDR3 length: 16 residues. V lost 6 bases and J 5 bases, leaving 20 bases between the germline ends. Germline CDR1 is MNHEY and CDR2 is SMNVEV (reference sequence). The CDR3 is CASRLSPGVLNNEQFF. In DNA form, the CDR3 reads TGTGCCAGCAGACTAAGCCCGGGGGTCTTAAACAATGAGCAGTTCTTC.

This clone has a single count. V is TRBV7-8 and J is TRBJ2-1, with D perhaps assigned TRBD1 or TRBD2 (5 bases each). Germline assignment: CDR1 SGHVS and CDR2 FQNEAQ. V was clipped by 5 bases and J by 5 bases, with 13 bases between them. This CDR3 region has 14 residues. The CDR3 DNA reads TGTGCCAGCAGCGGACCGGGACGTGACAATGAGCAGTTCTTC. Protein product: CASSGPGRDNEQFF.

This clone showed up just once. This chain connects TRBV28 to TRBJ2-1; D not certain. The germline CDR1 and CDR2 sequences are MDHEN and SYDVKM. The CDR3 runs 13 residues. Trimming cost V 4 bases and J 8 bases, with 12 bases left between them. The CDR3 DNA is TGTGCCAGCAGTTGGTTTCTTTATCATGAGCAGTTCTTC. The encoded protein is CASSWFLYHEQFF.

The chain is built from TRBV28 and TRBJ2-7; 8 nucleotides align to TRBD1. CDR3 length: 15 amino acids. V lost 5 bases and J lost 2; bases outside the gene matches: 8. Germline V gene data show CDR1 as MDHEN and CDR2 as SYDVKM. The CDR3 DNA sequence: TGTGCCAGCAGTGGCTCAGGGACAGGTGCCTACGAGCAGTACTTC. Translating it yields CASSGSGTGAYEQYF. Looking up the rest from reference TRBV28 and TRBJ2-7 gives the full variable domain: DVKVTQSSRYLVKRTGEKVFLECVQDMDHENMFWYRQDPGLGLRLIYFSYDVKMKEKGDIPEGYSVSREKKERFSLILESASTNQTSMYLCASSGSGTGAYEQYFGPGTRLTVT.

As DNA, the CDR3 is TGTGCCAGCAGCCCCCGGGCGGGGTACTCTGGGGCCAACGTCCTGACTTTC. Translation gives CASSPRAGYSGANVLTF. The chain links TRBV7-9 to TRBJ2-6; a weak D match, TRBD2 (6 bases). V lost 5 bases and J lost 0, with 14 bases in between. This CDR3 is built from 17 residues. Per germline, CDR1 SEHNR and CDR2 FQNEAQ (reference sequence). The entire variable domain, with the rest obtained from reference TRBV7-9 and TRBJ2-6, is as follows: DTGVSQNPRHKITKRGQNVTFRCDPISEHNRLYWYRQTLGQGPEFLTYFQNEAQLEKSRLLSDRFSAERPKGSFSTLEIQRTEQGDSAMYLCASSPRAGYSGANVLTFGAGSRLTVL.

This chain joins TRBV15 and TRBJ2-3; D uncertain. CDR1 is LNHNV, CDR2 YYDKDF, per germline (reference sequence). The CDR3 covers 14 residues. Trimming shortened V by 0 bases and J by 2 bases, and 6 bases separated the two germline ends. The CDR3 coding sequence is TGTGCCACCAGCAGAGAGGGCGACACAGATACGCAGTATTTT. Translating it yields CATSREGDTDTQYF.

The chain carries TRBV29-1 and TRBJ2-1; no clear D. V was cut by 4 bases and J by 4 bases, with 23 bases left in between. The CDR3 is 17 residues long. Per germline, CDR1 SQVTM and CDR2 ANQGSEA. Written as DNA, the CDR3 is TGCAGCGTTGTAGGGCTATTAGGTGCAGGAGAATACAATGAGCAGTTCTTC. It translates to CSVVGLLGAGEYNEQFF.

This clone was detected only a few times. V usage is TRBV2 and J usage is TRBJ2-5; D is uncertain. This CDR3 region has 13 residues. Germline V gives CDR1 SNHLY, CDR2 FYNNEI. Trimming took off 7 bases at V and 2 bases at J, with 11 bases between the two ends. CDR3 sequence reads: CASNPESQETQYF. CDR3 coding DNA: TGTGCCAGCAACCCAGAGAGTCAAGAGACCCAGTACTTC.

The chain employs TRBV2 and TRBJ2-3; TRBD1 matches at 10 bases. CDR1 and CDR2 (germline): SNHLY, FYNNEI. Trimming took 3 bases from V and 2 from J; bases not matched to a gene: 11. This CDR3 spans 18 amino acids. For the CDR3, the DNA is TGTGCCAGCAGTGACCCCACCCTGGGACAGGGGAACACAGATACGCAGTATTTT. Its protein product is CASSDPTLGQGNTDTQYF. Based on the CDR3 plus reference TRBV2 and TRBJ2-3, the full variable domain is EPEVTQTPSHQVTQMGQEVILRCVPISNHLYFYWYRQILGQKVEFLVSFYNNEISEKSEIFDDQFSVERPDGSNFTLKIRSTKLEDSAMYFCASSDPTLGQGNTDTQYFGPGTRLTVL.

V gene TRBV18 combines with J gene TRBJ2-1; a weak D match, TRBD1 (7 bases). CDR3 length: 17 amino acids. Germline V gives CDR1 KGHSH, CDR2 LQKENI. V lost 0 bases, J lost 5 bases, and 17 bases lay in between. The CDR3 loop is CASSPPEGALGHNEQFF. Written as DNA, the CDR3 is TGTGCCAGCTCACCACCGGAGGGGGCTTTAGGGCACAATGAGCAGTTCTTC.

This clone appeared a few times. The V gene is TRBV6-4, the J gene TRBJ2-5; unclear D gene. Germline CDR1 is MRHNA and CDR2 is SNTAGT. V was cut by 5 bases and J by 3 bases, with 10 bases left in between. The CDR3 has 13 residues. Here the CDR3 DNA reads TGTGCCAGCAGTCACGGACCCGAAGAGACCCAGTACTTC. Translated: CASSHGPEETQYF.

Remarks on this clone: Other DNA sequences within the sample encode an identical CDR3. The rearrangement joins TRBV27 to TRBJ2-7; perhaps TRBD1 as D (6 bases). Germline values: CDR1 MNHEY, CDR2 SMNVEV (reference sequence). This CDR3 is built from 14 residues. V dropped 2 bases and J dropped 0 bases, with 8 bases sitting between them. The CDR3 DNA is TGTGCCAGCAGTTTAGGGGGCCCCTCCTACGAGCAGTACTTC. As protein: CASSLGGPSYEQYF.

The J gene is TRBJ1-2, the V gene TRBV29-1; 7 bases align to TRBD1. V was clipped by 3 bases and J by 1 base; unmatched bases: 8. Looked up from germline, CDR1 is SQVTM and CDR2 is ANQGSEA. The CDR3 has 15 residues. DNA for the CDR3: TGCAGCGTTGATACGATGGGACAGAGTAACTATGGCTACACCTTC. Its translation: CSVDTMGQSNYGYTF.

This chain uses TRBV4-1 with TRBJ2-5; no firm D call. The CDR3 runs 15 residues. Germline CDR1 is MGHRA and CDR2 is YSYEKL. V was clipped by 1 base and J by 5 bases, with 14 bases between them. CDR3 loop: CASSQGRVLSETQYF. The CDR3 DNA reads as TGCGCCAGCAGCCAAGGTCGGGTGTTATCGGAGACCCAGTACTTC.

This clone was seen a handful of times. The rearrangement links TRBV6-4 to TRBJ2-3; 7 bases match TRBD2. This CDR3 spans 15 amino acids. Germline trimming cut 3 bases from V and 1 base from J; bases unmatched to any gene: 4. The germline V gene encodes CDR1 MRHNA and CDR2 SNTAGT. This CDR3 reads CASSEKRGGTDTQYF. In DNA form, the CDR3 reads TGTGCCAGCAGTGAGAAGCGGGGAGGCACAGATACGCAGTATTTT.

The chain employs TRBV6-5 and TRBJ2-7, with D maybe TRBD2 (5 bases). The germline CDR1 and CDR2 sequences are MNHEY and SVGAGI. V was trimmed by 4 bases and J by 7 bases, leaving 8 bases between them. This CDR3 comprises 11 residues. CDR3 bases: TGTGCCAGCAGTTTCCGGGGAGAGCAGTACTTC. Protein: CASSFRGEQYF.

In the case of this clone: One end of the junction does not line up with germline, which may come from a read error. V is TRBV25-1 and J is TRBJ2-5, with TRBD2 as a possible D gene (6 bases). This CDR3 comprises 14 residues. Germline CDR1 MGHDK, CDR2 SYGVNS. This chain's CDR3 is CASGADGTQETQYF. As DNA, the CDR3 is TGCGCATCGGGAGCTGACGGTACCCAAGAGACCCAGTACTTC.

This clone was picked up a small number of times. J is TRBJ2-1 and V is TRBV7-2; D assignment may be TRBD1 or TRBD2 (6 bases each). Deletions cut 5 bases from V and 6 bases from J, with 14 bases between. Germline loops: CDR1 SGHTA, CDR2 FQGNSA. The CDR3 is 14 amino acids. This chain's CDR3 is CASSRGDWTNEQFF. The CDR3 DNA follows: TGTGCCAGCAGCAGGGGGGACTGGACCAATGAGCAGTTCTTC.

This clone was observed a few times. The rearrangement uses TRBV19 and TRBJ2-1, with D perhaps TRBD2 (7 bases). This CDR3 is built from 14 residues. Germline V CDR1 and CDR2: LNHDA, SQIVND (reference sequence). The V end lost 1 base, the J end lost 6 bases, and 10 bases lay between the germline ends. CDR3 DNA sequence: TGTGCCAGTAGTATAGTGGGGGGGGCCAATGAGCAGTTCTTC. Protein: CASSIVGGANEQFF.

This clone has just a few counts. The CDR3 nucleotides read TGTGCCAGCAGCCAAGATTCGGGAGGTTCTACCTATGGCTACACCTTC. Encoded protein: CASSQDSGGSTYGYTF. V and J are TRBV4-2 and TRBJ1-2; D is undetermined. The CDR3 consists of 16 residues. The germline CDR1 and CDR2 sequences are LGHNA and YNFKEQ. The V end lost 0 bases, the J end lost 4 bases, and 15 bases lay between the germline ends.

The genes are TRBV25-1 and TRBJ2-3; a possible D gene is TRBD2 (5 bases). V was clipped by 2 bases and J by 0 bases, with 15 bases between them. Germline V lookup: CDR1 MGHDK, CDR2 SYGVNS. The CDR3 has 17 residues. The CDR3, as DNA: TGTGCCAGCAGTGAAACGGGTCCTCTAGCTAGCACAGATACGCAGTATTTT. This codes for CASSETGPLASTDTQYF.

The gene calls are TRBV5-6 and TRBJ2-7; tentative D call: TRBD2 (6 bases). The CDR3 runs to 12 residues. Germline V lookup: CDR1 SGHDT, CDR2 YYEEEE. The ends were cut back, 3 bases at V and 7 bases at J, with 11 bases in the middle. CDR3 DNA sequence: TGTGCCAGCAGCTCGGGACTCGGAGAGCAGTACTTC. Its translation: CASSSGLGEQYF. The full variable domain, its missing parts supplied by reference TRBV5-6 and TRBJ2-7, is DAGVTQSPTHLIKTRGQQVTLRCSPKSGHDTVSWYQQALGQGPQFIFQYYEEEERQRGNFPDRFSGHQFPNYSSELNVNALLLGDSALYLCASSSGLGEQYFGPGTRLTVT.

J is TRBJ2-1 and V is TRBV5-1, with 8 bases aligning to TRBD1. CDR1 is SGHRS and CDR2 is YFSETQ in the germline V gene. The CDR3 extends over 15 amino acids. The trim removed 3 bases at V and 0 bases at J, leaving 2 bases unmatched. CDR3 in amino acids: CASSWDRSSYNEQFF. DNA of the CDR3: TGCGCCAGCAGCTGGGACAGGAGCTCCTACAATGAGCAGTTCTTC.

The chain is built from TRBV2 and TRBJ1-4; weak D call: TRBD1 (6 bases). Germline lookup yields CDR1 SNHLY and CDR2 FYNNEI. This CDR3 spans 17 amino acids. V lost 4 bases, J lost 4 bases, and 19 bases lay in between. The CDR3 loop is CASSASLSGQDNEKLFF. The DNA of the CDR3 is TGTGCCAGCAGTGCCAGCCTGTCGGGACAAGATAATGAAAAACTGTTTTTT.

CDR3 bases: TGTGCCAGCAGCCGCAATCTAGTTGTGAGGCAGTACTTC. Translation: CASSRNLVVRQYF. The chain has TRBV5-6 and TRBJ2-7; no firm D call. From germline, CDR1 is SGHDT and CDR2 YYEEEE. The V gene lost 4 bases and the J gene lost 9 bases, with 17 bases spanning the gap. The CDR3 runs to 13 residues. The full variable domain, its missing parts supplied by reference TRBV5-6 and TRBJ2-7, is DAGVTQSPTHLIKTRGQQVTLRCSPKSGHDTVSWYQQALGQGPQFIFQYYEEEERQRGNFPDRFSGHQFPNYSSELNVNALLLGDSALYLCASSRNLVVRQYFGPGTRLTVT.

This clone has just a few counts. The chain uses TRBV19 and TRBJ2-3; weak D call: TRBD1 (5 bases). Germline loops: CDR1 LNHDA, CDR2 SQIVND (reference sequence). CDR3 size: 15 residues. V lost 1 base and J 2 bases, leaving 10 bases between the germline ends. The CDR3 sequence: CASSIVDTVTDTQYF. The CDR3 bases are TGTGCCAGTAGTATAGTGGACACAGTCACAGATACGCAGTATTTT.

This chain uses TRBV4-3 with TRBJ2-1; either TRBD1 or TRBD2 may fit D (5 bases each). The germline gives CDR1 LGHNA, CDR2 YSLEER. This CDR3 is built from 17 residues. The V gene lost 4 bases and the J gene lost 0 bases, with 16 bases spanning the gap. The CDR3 bases are TGCGCCAGCAGCCCGGCGGTGGGGGTTTCCTCCTACAATGAGCAGTTCTTC. Its protein product is CASSPAVGVSSYNEQFF.

This chain connects TRBV29-1 to TRBJ2-5; D gene ambiguous. V was trimmed by 0 bases and J by 5 bases, leaving 13 bases between them. In germline, CDR1 is SQVTM, CDR2 ANQGSEA. The CDR3 loop spans 14 amino acids. In DNA, the CDR3 is TGCAGCGTTGAAGATCTGGGGAATGGGGAGACCCAGTACTTC. As protein: CSVEDLGNGETQYF.